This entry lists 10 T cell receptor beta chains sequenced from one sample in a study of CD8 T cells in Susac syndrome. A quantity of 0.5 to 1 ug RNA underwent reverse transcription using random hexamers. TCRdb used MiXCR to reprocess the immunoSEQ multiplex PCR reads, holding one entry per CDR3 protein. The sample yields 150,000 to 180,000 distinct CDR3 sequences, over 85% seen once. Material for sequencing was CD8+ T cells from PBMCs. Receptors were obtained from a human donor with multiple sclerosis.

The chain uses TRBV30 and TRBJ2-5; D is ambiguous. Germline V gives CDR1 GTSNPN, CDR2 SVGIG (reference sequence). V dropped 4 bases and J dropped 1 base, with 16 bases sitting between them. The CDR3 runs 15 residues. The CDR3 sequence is CAWTSRTAVQETQYF. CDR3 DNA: TGTGCCTGGACGTCCCGGACGGCCGTCCAAGAGACCCAGTACTTC.

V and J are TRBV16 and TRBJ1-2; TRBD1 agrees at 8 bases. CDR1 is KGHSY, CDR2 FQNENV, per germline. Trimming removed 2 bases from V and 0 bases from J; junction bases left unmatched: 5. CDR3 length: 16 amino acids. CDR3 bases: TGTGCCAGCAGCCAAGGGACAGGCGAAGCTAACTATGGCTACACCTTC. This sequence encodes CASSQGTGEANYGYTF.

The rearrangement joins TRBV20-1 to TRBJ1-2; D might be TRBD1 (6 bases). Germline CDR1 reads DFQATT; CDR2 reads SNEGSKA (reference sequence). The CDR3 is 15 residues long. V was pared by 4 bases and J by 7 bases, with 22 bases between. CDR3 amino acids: CSATNDRPGESGYTF. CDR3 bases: TGCAGTGCTACGAACGACAGGCCCGGGGAGAGTGGCTACACCTTC.

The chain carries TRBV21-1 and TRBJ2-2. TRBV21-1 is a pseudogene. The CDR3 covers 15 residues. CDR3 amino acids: CASSSLLLDTGELFF. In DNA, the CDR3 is TGTGCCAGCAGCTCCCTCTTGTTGGACACCGGGGAGCTGTTTTTT.

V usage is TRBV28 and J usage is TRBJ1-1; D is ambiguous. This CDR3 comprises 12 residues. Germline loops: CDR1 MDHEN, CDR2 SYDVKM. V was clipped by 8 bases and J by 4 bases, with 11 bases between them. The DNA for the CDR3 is TGTGCCAGCGGCCGATATGGCACTGAAGCTTTCTTT. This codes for CASGRYGTEAFF.

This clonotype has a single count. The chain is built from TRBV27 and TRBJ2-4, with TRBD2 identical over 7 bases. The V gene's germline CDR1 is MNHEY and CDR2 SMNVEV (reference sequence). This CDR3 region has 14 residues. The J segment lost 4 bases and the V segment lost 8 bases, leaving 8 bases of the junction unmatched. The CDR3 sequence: CASGLLGGKNIQYF. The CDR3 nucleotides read TGTGCCAGCGGGCTCTTGGGGGGGAAAAACATTCAGTACTTC.

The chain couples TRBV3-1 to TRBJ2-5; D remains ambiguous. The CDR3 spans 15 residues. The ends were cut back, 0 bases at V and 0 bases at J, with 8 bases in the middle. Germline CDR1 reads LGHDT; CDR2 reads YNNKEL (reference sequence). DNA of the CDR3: TGTGCCAGCAGCCAAGATCGCTCTCACCAAGAGACCCAGTACTTC. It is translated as CASSQDRSHQETQYF.

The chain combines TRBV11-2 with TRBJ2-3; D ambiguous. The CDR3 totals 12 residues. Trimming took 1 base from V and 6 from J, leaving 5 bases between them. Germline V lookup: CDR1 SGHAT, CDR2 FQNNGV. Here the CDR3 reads CASSLGVDTQYF. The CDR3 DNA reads TGTGCCAGCAGCTTAGGGGTGGATACGCAGTATTTT.

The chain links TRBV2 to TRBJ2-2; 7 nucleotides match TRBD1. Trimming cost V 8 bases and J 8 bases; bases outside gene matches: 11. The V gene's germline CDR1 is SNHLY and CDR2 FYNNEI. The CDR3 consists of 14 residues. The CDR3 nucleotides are TGTGCCAGCCTGGGACCAAGGACAGGAGGGGAGCTGTTTTTT. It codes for CASLGPRTGGELFF.

The CDR3 coding sequence is TGCAGTGCTAGAGCCGCAGGACAACTCTACGAGCAGTACTTC. Translation gives CSARAAGQLYEQYF. This rearrangement joins TRBV20-1 to TRBJ2-7, with TRBD1 as a possible D gene (5 bases). This CDR3 is built from 14 residues. V shed 1 base and J shed 3 bases, with 13 bases lying between them. Germline V gene data show CDR1 as DFQATT and CDR2 as SNEGSKA (reference sequence).